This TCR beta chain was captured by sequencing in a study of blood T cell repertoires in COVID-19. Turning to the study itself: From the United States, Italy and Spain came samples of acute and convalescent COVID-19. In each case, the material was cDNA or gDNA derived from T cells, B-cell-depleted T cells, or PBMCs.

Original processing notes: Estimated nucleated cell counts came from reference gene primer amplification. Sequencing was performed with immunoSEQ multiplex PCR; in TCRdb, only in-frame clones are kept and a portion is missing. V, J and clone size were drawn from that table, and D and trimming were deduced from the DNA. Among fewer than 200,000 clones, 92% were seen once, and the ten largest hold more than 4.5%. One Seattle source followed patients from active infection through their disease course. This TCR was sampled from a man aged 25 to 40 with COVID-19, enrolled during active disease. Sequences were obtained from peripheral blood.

The CDR3 here is CAISEIAAGGFQPQHF. CDR3 DNA sequence: TGTGCCATCAGTGAGATCGCGGCAGGGGGGTTTCAGCCCCAGCATTTT. The rearrangement joins TRBV10-3 to TRBJ1-5; TRBD1 agrees at 7 bases. The V and J ends lost 2 bases and 6 bases, in that order; junction bases with no gene match: 10. The germline V gene encodes CDR1 ENHRY and CDR2 SYGVKD. The CDR3 totals 16 residues.